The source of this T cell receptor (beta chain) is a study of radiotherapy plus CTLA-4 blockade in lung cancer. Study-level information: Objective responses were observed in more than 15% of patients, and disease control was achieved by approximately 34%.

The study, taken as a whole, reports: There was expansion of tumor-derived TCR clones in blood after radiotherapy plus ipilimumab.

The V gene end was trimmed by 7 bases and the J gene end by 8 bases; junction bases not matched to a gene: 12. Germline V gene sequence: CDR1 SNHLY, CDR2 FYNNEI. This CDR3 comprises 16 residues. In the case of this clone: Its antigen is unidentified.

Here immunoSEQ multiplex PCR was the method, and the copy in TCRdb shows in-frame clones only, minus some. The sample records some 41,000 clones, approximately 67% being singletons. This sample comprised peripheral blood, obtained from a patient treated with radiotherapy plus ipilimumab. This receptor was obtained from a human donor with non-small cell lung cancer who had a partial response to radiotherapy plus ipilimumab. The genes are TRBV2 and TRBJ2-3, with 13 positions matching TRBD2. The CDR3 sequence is CASKPGTSGAAGTQYF. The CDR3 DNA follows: TGTGCCAGCAAGCCCGGGACTAGCGGGGCCGCTGGTACGCAGTATTTT.